The rows below give T cell receptor beta chains drawn from one sample of a study of shared clonotypes between healthy human individuals. This table comes from immunoSEQ multiplex PCR, and its TCRdb copy is limited to in-frame clones, with some not included. The sample records a few million clones, roughly 93% being singletons. Sequenced sample: naive CD8+ T cells from PBMCs. Receptor source: a man aged 18 to 35 in good health. Some clones in this sample may be carry-over from other donors' samples. Each CDR3 is given with its conserved first and last residue. The D gene is left open where the match is weak. The listing skips clone size in some rows; elsewhere it reads once, few, many or a size class.

TRBV2	.	TRBD2	TRBJ2-1	CASSPGLAGGDSEQFF	TGTGCCAGCAGTCCGGGACTAGCGGGAGGGGACTCTGAGCAGTTCTTC
TRBV5-1	.	.	TRBJ2-7	CASSLGLPAAYEQYF	TGCGCCAGCAGCTTGGGGCTCCCCGCGGCCTACGAGCAGTACTTC
TRBV14	.	.	TRBJ1-2	CASSQGNYGYTF	TGTGCCAGCAGCCAAGGGAACTATGGCTACACCTTC
TRBV21-1	.	.	TRBJ2-7	CASSTGTGIREQYF	TGTGCCAGCAGTACCGGGACAGGGATTCGCGAGCAGTACTTC
TRBV7-9	once	.	TRBJ2-7	CASSLSWDQEQYF	TGTGCCAGCAGCTTATCTTGGGATCAGGAGCAGTACTTC
TRBV6-1	once	.	TRBJ2-1	CASSEISGFAYNEQFF	TGTGCCAGCAGTGAGATCTCGGGATTTGCCTACAATGAGCAGTTCTTC
TRBV7-9	.	.	TRBJ1-5	CASSIAGWPQHF	TGTGCCAGCAGTATCGCGGGGTGGCCCCAGCATTTT
TRBV11-3	.	.	TRBJ2-7	CASGPTAAFSYEQYF	TGTGCCAGCGGCCCGACGGCCGCGTTCTCCTACGAGCAGTACTTC
TRBV19	.	TRBD2	TRBJ2-1	CASSISASGKDEQFF	TGTGCCAGTAGTATATCGGCTAGCGGGAAGGATGAGCAGTTCTTC
TRBV5-8	.	TRBD2	TRBJ2-1	CASSFLVLAGVAYNEQFF	TGTGCCAGCAGCTTTCTCGTACTAGCGGGAGTAGCCTACAATGAGCAGTTCTTC
TRBV28	.	.	TRBJ1-2	CASSPTIRYGYTF	TGTGCCAGCAGTCCAACGATAAGATATGGCTACACCTTC
TRBV7-9	.	.	TRBJ2-7	CASSWTGPEQYF	TGTGCCAGCAGCTGGACGGGACCCGAGCAGTACTTC
TRBV27	.	.	TRBJ1-5	CASSLSPGRSNQPQHF	TGTGCCAGCAGTTTATCGCCAGGGCGTAGCAATCAGCCCCAGCATTTT
TRBV7-9	.	.	TRBJ2-3	CASSLALSREPDTQYF	TGTGCCAGCAGCTTAGCGCTTTCTCGGGAGCCAGATACGCAGTATTTT
TRBV5-1	.	.	TRBJ1-1	CASSLVYAPDLVDEAFF	TGCGCCAGCAGCTTGGTTTACGCCCCGGACCTAGTTGACGAAGCTTTCTTT
TRBV28	.	.	TRBJ2-7	CASSPRHSQGGAYEQYF	TGTGCCAGCAGTCCTCGACATTCACAGGGGGGGGCCTACGAGCAGTACTTC
TRBV6-5	.	.	TRBJ2-7	CASSYDGGPYEQYF	TGTGCCAGCAGTTACGACGGGGGCCCCTACGAGCAGTACTTC
TRBV11-2	.	.	TRBJ2-7	CASSLGAVYEQYF	TGTGCCAGCAGCTTAGGGGCTGTCTACGAGCAGTACTTC
TRBV7-9	.	.	TRBJ1-2	CASSSDLAGSYGYTF	TGTGCCAGCAGCTCCGACCTTGCAGGATCCTATGGCTACACCTTC
TRBV4-3	.	.	TRBJ1-4	CASSQDGVTNEKLFF	TGCGCCAGCAGCCAAGATGGGGTAACTAATGAAAAACTGTTTTTT
TRBV7-9	.	.	TRBJ2-7	CASSRDDHEQYF	TGTGCCAGCAGCCGGGACGACCACGAGCAGTACTTC
TRBV5-8	.	TRBD2	TRBJ2-7	CASSLDRLAGLRGEQYF	TGTGCCAGCAGCTTGGATCGCCTAGCGGGTTTACGTGGGGAGCAGTACTTC
TRBV11-2	.	TRBD1	TRBJ2-7	CASSYRSGQGAEQYF	TGTGCCAGCAGCTACCGGTCCGGACAGGGCGCCGAGCAGTACTTC
TRBV9	.	TRBD2	TRBJ2-1	CASSPSGAGGSNEQFF	TGTGCCAGCAGCCCCAGTGGAGCGGGAGGGTCGAATGAGCAGTTCTTC
TRBV6-6	once	.	TRBJ2-1	CASSHTGGGEQFF	TGTGCCAGCAGTCACACCGGGGGAGGTGAGCAGTTCTTC
TRBV11-2	.	TRBD1	TRBJ2-7	CASSLVSDRTSYEQYF	TGTGCCAGCAGCTTAGTTTCGGACAGGACCTCCTACGAGCAGTACTTC
TRBV5-1	once	.	TRBJ2-7	CASSLVGYEQYF	TGCGCCAGCAGCTTGGTGGGCTACGAGCAGTACTTC
TRBV19	.	.	TRBJ1-5	CASSAREFGPQHF	TGTGCCAGTAGTGCCCGGGAATTCGGGCCCCAGCATTTT
TRBV5-4	.	.	TRBJ2-2	CASSPVGTGELFF	TGTGCCAGCAGCCCAGTGGGGACCGGGGAGCTGTTTTTT
TRBV28	.	TRBD2	TRBJ2-1	CASNVLLAGSYNEQFF	TGTGCCAGCAACGTCTTATTAGCGGGCTCCTACAATGAGCAGTTCTTC
TRBV27	.	TRBD1	TRBJ1-4	CASSLRPRQGGDEKLFF	TGTGCCAGCAGCTTACGGCCCCGACAGGGTGGGGATGAAAAACTGTTTTTT
TRBV27	.	TRBD1	TRBJ1-1	CASSLTGAGTEAFF	TGTGCCAGCAGTTTAACAGGGGCGGGAACTGAAGCTTTCTTT
TRBV7-8	once	TRBD1	TRBJ2-7	CASSITGGEQYF	TGTGCCAGCAGCATAACAGGGGGAGAGCAGTACTTC
TRBV28	.	.	TRBJ1-2	CASRGGKNYGYTF	TGTGCCAGCAGGGGGGGGAAGAACTATGGCTACACCTTC
TRBV28	.	TRBD2	TRBJ2-3	CASSLSPSGSTDTQYF	TGTGCCAGCAGTTTATCTCCTAGCGGGAGCACAGATACGCAGTATTTT
TRBV6-1	.	TRBD1	TRBJ2-7	CASSDDRGAPYEQYF	TGTGCCAGCAGTGATGACAGGGGAGCCCCCTACGAGCAGTACTTC
TRBV9	once	TRBD1	TRBJ2-5	CASSVEGTGGGETQYF	TGTGCCAGCAGCGTAGAGGGGACAGGGGGCGGAGAGACCCAGTACTTC
TRBV7-9	.	TRBD1	TRBJ1-6	CASSGTGVVNSPLHF	TGTGCCAGCAGCGGAACAGGGGTAGTTAATTCACCCCTCCACTTT
TRBV9	.	.	TRBJ1-6	CASSVVWEEGSPLHF	TGTGCCAGCAGCGTAGTTTGGGAGGAAGGTTCACCCCTCCACTTT
TRBV9	.	.	TRBJ2-6	CASSRGPPGANVLTF	TGTGCCAGCAGCAGGGGCCCTCCTGGGGCCAACGTCCTGACTTTC
TRBV5-1	once	.	TRBJ2-1	CASSLVGPIGIYNEQFF	TGCGCCAGCAGCTTGGTGGGGCCAATCGGGATCTACAATGAGCAGTTCTTC
TRBV4-1	.	TRBD1	TRBJ2-4	CASSQVEQGAIIAKNIQYF	TGCGCCAGCAGCCAAGTGGAACAGGGGGCGATCATAGCCAAAAACATTCAGTACTTC
TRBV27	few	TRBD1	TRBJ1-1	CASSPRTGNTEAFF	TGTGCCAGCAGTCCCCGGACAGGGAACACTGAAGCTTTCTTT